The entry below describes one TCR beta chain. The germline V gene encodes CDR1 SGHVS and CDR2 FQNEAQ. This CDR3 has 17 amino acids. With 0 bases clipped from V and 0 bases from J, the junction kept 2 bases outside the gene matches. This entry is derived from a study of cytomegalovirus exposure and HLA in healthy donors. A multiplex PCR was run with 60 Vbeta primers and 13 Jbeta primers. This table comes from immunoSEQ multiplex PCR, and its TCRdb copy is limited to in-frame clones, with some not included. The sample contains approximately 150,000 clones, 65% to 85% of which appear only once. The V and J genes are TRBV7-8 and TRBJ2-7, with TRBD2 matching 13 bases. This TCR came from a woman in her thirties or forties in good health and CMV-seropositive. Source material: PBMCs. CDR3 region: CASSLARTSGGSYEQYF. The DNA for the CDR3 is TGTGCCAGCAGCTTAGCTCGGACTAGCGGGGGCTCCTACGAGCAGTACTTC.